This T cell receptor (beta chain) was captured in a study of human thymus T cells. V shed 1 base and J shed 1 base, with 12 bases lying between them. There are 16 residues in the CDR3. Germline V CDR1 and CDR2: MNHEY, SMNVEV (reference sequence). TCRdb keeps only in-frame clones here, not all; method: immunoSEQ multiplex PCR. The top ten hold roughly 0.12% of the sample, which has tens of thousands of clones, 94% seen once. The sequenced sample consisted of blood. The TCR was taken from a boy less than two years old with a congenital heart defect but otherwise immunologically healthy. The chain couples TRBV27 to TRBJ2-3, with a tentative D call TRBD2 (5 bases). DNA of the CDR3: TGTGCCAGCAGTTTATGGTCATTCGGGGGCACAGATACGCAGTATTTT. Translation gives CASSLWSFGGTDTQYF.